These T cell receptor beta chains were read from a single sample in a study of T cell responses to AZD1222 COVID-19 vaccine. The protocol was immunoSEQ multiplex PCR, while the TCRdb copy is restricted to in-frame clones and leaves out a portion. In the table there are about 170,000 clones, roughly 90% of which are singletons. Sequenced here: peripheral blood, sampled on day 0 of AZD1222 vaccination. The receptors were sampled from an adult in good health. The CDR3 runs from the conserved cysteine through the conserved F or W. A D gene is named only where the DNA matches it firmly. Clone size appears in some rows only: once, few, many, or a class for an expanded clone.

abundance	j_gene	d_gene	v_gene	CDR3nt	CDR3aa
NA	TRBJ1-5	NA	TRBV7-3	TGTGCCAGCAGCTTACGGCCCAATCAGCCCCAGCATTTT	CASSLRPNQPQHF
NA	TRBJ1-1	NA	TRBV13	TGTGCCAGCAGCCAGGGGCTGAACACTGAAGCTTTCTTT	CASSQGLNTEAFF
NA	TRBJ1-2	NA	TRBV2	TGTGCCAGCGGGGGGACATACGGCTACACCTTC	CASGGTYGYTF
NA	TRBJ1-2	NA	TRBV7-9	TGTGCCAGCAGCCCATTGACATATAACTATGGCTACACCTTC	CASSPLTYNYGYTF
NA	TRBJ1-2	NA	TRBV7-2	TGTGCCAGCAGCGCTCGGACGGGGGGCTATGGCTACACCTTC	CASSARTGGYGYTF
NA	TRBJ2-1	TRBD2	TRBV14	TGTGCCAGCAGCCAAGTAGGGCGTCCTAGCGGGGGGTACAATGAGCAGTTCTTC	CASSQVGRPSGGYNEQFF
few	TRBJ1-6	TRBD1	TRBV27	TGTGCCAGCAGGGGTTTTTGGACAGGCTCGGGTTCACCCCTCCACTTT	CASRGFWTGSGSPLHF
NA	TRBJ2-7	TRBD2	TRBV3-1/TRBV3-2	TGTGCCAGCAGCCTCCTAGCGGGAGGGCCGGGCGAGCAGTACTTC	CASSLLAGGPGEQYF
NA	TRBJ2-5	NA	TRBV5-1	TGCGCCAGCAGCTTGGCTAGGGCTCAGGAGACCCAGTACTTC	CASSLARAQETQYF
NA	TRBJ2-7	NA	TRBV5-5	TGTGCCAGCAGCTCAAGACCATTACAACTCGGGGAGCAGTACTTC	CASSSRPLQLGEQYF
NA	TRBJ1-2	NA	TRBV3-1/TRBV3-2	TGTGCCAGCAGCCGCCCACTGACAGGAGGGGGGAATGGCTACACCTTC	CASSRPLTGGGNGYTF